Detailed here is one TCR beta chain. The source of the sample is a study of blood T cell repertoires in COVID-19. Turning to the study itself: Spain, Italy and the United States supplied samples that represented acute and convalescent COVID-19. T cells, B-cell-depleted T cells, or PBMCs supplied cDNA or gDNA.

Profiling relied on immunoSEQ multiplex PCR, and the TCRdb table lists in-frame clones only, not all of them. The sample has approximately 31,000 clones; approximately 91% are singletons. The CDR3 is made up of 12 amino acids. The V gene lost 6 bases and the J gene lost 10 bases, with 13 bases spanning the gap. CDR1 and CDR2 from the germline V gene are MNHEY and SVGAGI. The rearrangement links TRBV6-5 to TRBJ2-1, with a possible D match to TRBD1 (6 bases). Sequencing was carried out using peripheral blood. This TCR was recovered from an elderly woman with active or convalescent COVID-19. The CDR3 region has the DNA TGTGCCAGCAGGGAGACAGGTCGGGAGCAGTTCTTC. It codes for CASRETGREQFF.